One sample yielded the 21 T cell receptor beta chains listed below, sequenced in a study of pediatric ulcerative colitis. The protocol was immunoSEQ multiplex PCR, while the TCRdb copy is restricted to in-frame clones and leaves out a portion. The sample records about 36,000 clones, 70% to 90% being singletons. Sample: blood. Source of these receptors: a girl aged 5-17 years with moderate ulcerative colitis.

This clone appeared once. V is TRBV5-6 and J is TRBJ2-5; D perhaps matches TRBD1 (5 bases). There are 14 residues in the CDR3. Germline V CDR1 and CDR2: SGHDT, YYEEEE. Trimming stripped 0 bases from V and 0 bases from J, with 6 bases between. CDR3 residues: CASSLGQNQETQYF. Written as DNA, the CDR3 is TGTGCCAGCAGCTTGGGACAGAACCAAGAGACCCAGTACTTC.

This clone was recorded a few times. The chain employs TRBV5-6 and TRBJ1-5, with D possibly being TRBD1 (6 bases). V lost 4 bases, J lost 5 bases, and 19 bases lay in between. CDR1 is SGHDT, CDR2 YYEEEE, per germline. This CDR3 is built from 16 residues. CDR3 nucleotides: TGTGCCAGCAGCAGCAGGACCGACAGGAGCCATCAGCCCCAGCATTTT. Translated: CASSSRTDRSHQPQHF.

The chain employs TRBV7-8 and TRBJ2-1, with D possibly TRBD2 on 5 matching bases. The CDR3 spans 15 residues. Germline V gene data show CDR1 as SGHVS and CDR2 as FQNEAQ. Trimming removed 5 bases at V and 5 bases at J, with 16 bases between. In DNA form, the CDR3 reads TGTGCCAGCAGCCCCGTTTTAGGGAGCCACAATGAGCAGTTCTTC. Translated, it gives CASSPVLGSHNEQFF.

This rearrangement joins TRBV5-1 to TRBJ1-1; D is ambiguous. V was shortened by 0 bases and J by 0 bases, with 12 bases between the two germline ends. Germline CDR1 reads SGHRS; CDR2 reads YFSETQ. The CDR3 has 16 residues. The CDR3 DNA is TGCGCCAGCAGCTTGGATGACCATGGGATGAACACTGAAGCTTTCTTT. Its protein product is CASSLDDHGMNTEAFF.

The rearrangement joins TRBV7-2 to TRBJ2-3; 12 nucleotides agree with TRBD2. The CDR3 is 14 amino acids. The junction had 2 bases not matched to a gene; V was cut back by 8 bases and J by 2 bases. The germline gives CDR1 SGHTA, CDR2 FQGNSA. The CDR3 DNA reads TGTGCCAGCGGACTAGCGGGGTACACAGATACGCAGTATTTT. As protein: CASGLAGYTDTQYF.

The chain links TRBV7-9 to TRBJ1-1; tentatively, D is TRBD1 (5 bases). The CDR3 extends over 14 amino acids. CDR1 SEHNR and CDR2 FQNEAQ come from the germline V gene (reference sequence). The V end lost 1 base, the J end lost 5 bases, and 11 bases lay between the germline ends. The CDR3 sequence: CASSLVGVGTEAFF. CDR3 bases: TGTGCCAGCAGCTTAGTAGGGGTAGGGACTGAAGCTTTCTTT.

The rearrangement links TRBV6-6 to TRBJ2-2, with unresolved D. Trimming shortened V by 6 bases and J by 3 bases, and 11 bases separated the two germline ends. Germline V CDR1 and CDR2: MNHNY, SVGAGI (reference sequence). CDR3 length equals 14 residues. The CDR3 region is CASRRHGDTGELFF. CDR3 nucleotide sequence: TGTGCCAGCAGAAGACATGGGGACACCGGGGAGCTGTTTTTT.

J is TRBJ1-3 and V is TRBV29-1; 7 positions match TRBD1. The CDR3 totals 13 residues. Per germline, CDR1 SQVTM and CDR2 ANQGSEA. V gave up 7 bases and J gave up 6 bases; unmatched junction bases: 9. The DNA of the CDR3 is TGCAGCGCAGGGGACAGAACCTTAAACACCATATATTTT. Residues: CSAGDRTLNTIYF.

The chain employs TRBV4-1 and TRBJ1-6; 7 bases map to TRBD1. The CDR3 has 16 residues. V trimming: 0 bases; J trimming: 7 bases; junction bases outside the gene matches: 6. CDR1 is MGHRA and CDR2 is YSYEKL in the germline V gene. The CDR3 nucleotides are TGCGCCAGCAGCCAAGAAGGGGGCAATGGAAATTCACCCCTCCACTTT. Translating gives CASSQEGGNGNSPLHF.

The rearrangement links TRBV11-1 to TRBJ2-7; TRBD1 aligns across 8 bases. This CDR3 contains 15 residues. After removal of 4 bases from V and 5 bases from J, the junction contained 10 bases not matched to a gene. Per germline, CDR1 SGHAT and CDR2 FQDESV (reference sequence). As DNA, the CDR3 is TGTGCCAGCAGCTCCTCTCGGACAGGGATCGACGAGCAGTACTTC. It is translated as CASSSSRTGIDEQYF.

The chain carries TRBV19 and TRBJ2-2, with 7 positions matching TRBD2. The CDR3 loop spans 14 amino acids. Germline CDR1 reads LNHDA; CDR2 reads SQIVND (reference sequence). Trimming at V came to 6 bases and at J to 5 bases, leaving 6 bases not matched to a gene. CDR3 amino acids: CASSQGSGTGELFF. The CDR3 DNA sequence: TGTGCCAGTAGCCAAGGTAGCGGGACCGGGGAGCTGTTTTTT.

The chain is built from TRBV7-9 and TRBJ1-2; TRBD1 matches 10 bases. Germline V CDR1 and CDR2: SEHNR, FQNEAQ (reference sequence). The V and J ends lost 4 bases and 8 bases, in that order; junction bases with no gene match: 16. This CDR3 is 17 amino acids long. The CDR3 DNA reads TGTGCCAGCAGCTCCCCGACAGGGGGCTGGGGGATAAGGGGCTACACCTTC. Protein sequence: CASSSPTGGWGIRGYTF.

The J gene is TRBJ2-7, the V gene TRBV6-1, with TRBD1 matching over 7 bases. The CDR3 sequence is 15 residues long. Trimming removed 4 bases from V and 0 bases from J; junction bases left unmatched: 6. CDR1 MNHNS and CDR2 SASEGT come from the germline V gene. CDR3 in DNA: TGTGCCAGCAGTGTTACAGGGGTCCTCTCCTACGAGCAGTACTTC. This sequence encodes CASSVTGVLSYEQYF.

V usage is TRBV19 and J usage is TRBJ2-5; 7 bases fit TRBD1. Trimming removed 6 bases from V and 4 bases from J; junction bases left unmatched: 11. CDR1 and CDR2 (germline): LNHDA, SQIVND (reference sequence). CDR3 length: 15 residues. The chain's CDR3 is CASRNRQGRGETQYF. The CDR3 bases are TGTGCCAGTAGGAACCGACAGGGACGGGGAGAGACCCAGTACTTC.

By sample fraction, this clone is medium-sized. The sample has other DNA sequences that encode this CDR3 too. This chain uses TRBV30 with TRBJ1-1; no firm D call. This CDR3 has 13 amino acids. V shed 0 bases and J shed 0 bases, with 5 bases lying between them. Germline values: CDR1 GTSNPN, CDR2 SVGIG (reference sequence). The DNA for the CDR3 is TGTGCCTGGAGTGTAGCCCTGAACACTGAAGCTTTCTTT. It codes for CAWSVALNTEAFF.

V usage is TRBV9 and J usage is TRBJ1-3, with 9 bases that match TRBD1. This CDR3 contains 15 residues. CDR1 is SGDLS, CDR2 YYNGEE, per germline. The V and J ends lost 3 bases and 3 bases, in that order; junction bases with no gene match: 4. The CDR3, as DNA: TGTGCCAGCAGCGCCACAGGGGGCAATGGAAACACCATATATTTT. Its translation is CASSATGGNGNTIYF.

V usage is TRBV5-1 and J usage is TRBJ2-7; TRBD1 is a possible D gene (5 bases). V was trimmed by 3 bases and J by 9 bases, leaving 19 bases between them. This CDR3 has 14 amino acids. Germline CDR1 SGHRS, CDR2 YFSETQ. In DNA, the CDR3 is TGCGCCAGCAGCTCCATTCAGGGATCAGGTGGGCAGTACTTC. Its translation is CASSSIQGSGGQYF.

This clone appeared a few times. This sequence joins TRBV10-3 and TRBJ2-7; 11 nucleotides align to TRBD1. The V and J ends lost 8 bases and 4 bases, in that order; junction bases with no gene match: 4. The CDR3 totals 13 residues. Germline lookup yields CDR1 ENHRY and CDR2 SYGVKD. CDR3 sequence: CAIGGTGGYEQYF. CDR3 DNA sequence: TGTGCCATCGGCGGGACAGGGGGTTACGAGCAGTACTTC.

This clone was recorded many times. V gene TRBV2 combines with J gene TRBJ1-6; D gene uncertain. V lost 3 bases and J 7 bases, leaving 7 bases between the germline ends. The CDR3 spans 13 residues. CDR1 is SNHLY, CDR2 FYNNEI, per germline. This CDR3 is CASSEWSNSPLHF. CDR3 in DNA: TGTGCCAGCAGTGAGTGGTCCAATTCACCCCTCCACTTT.

This chain uses TRBV7-2 with TRBJ1-6; 7 bases map to TRBD1. Germline lookup yields CDR1 SGHTA and CDR2 FQGNSA. With 3 bases clipped from V and 7 bases from J, the junction kept 9 bases outside the gene matches. The CDR3 has 16 amino acids. The CDR3 coding sequence is TGTGCCAGCAGCTTTGGGGGCAGGGGGGGAAATTCACCCCTCCACTTT. It yields the protein CASSFGGRGGNSPLHF. The full variable domain, rest sourced from reference TRBV7-2 and TRBJ1-6, is GAGVSQSPSNKVTEKGKDVELRCDPISGHTALYWYRQSLGQGLEFLIYFQGNSAPDKSGLPSDRFSAERTGGSVSTLTIQRTQQEDSAVYLCASSFGGRGGNSPLHFGNGTRLTVT.

This chain joins TRBV2 and TRBJ2-5; TRBD1 matches 10 bases. The germline gives CDR1 SNHLY, CDR2 FYNNEI. V dropped 6 bases and J dropped 5; count of bases not matched to a gene: 9. This CDR3 is 15 amino acids long. The CDR3 here is CASSGTGAEVETQYF. CDR3 sequence (DNA): TGTGCCAGCAGCGGGACAGGGGCTGAGGTCGAGACCCAGTACTTC. The whole variable domain, remainder taken from reference TRBV2 and TRBJ2-5, is EPEVTQTPSHQVTQMGQEVILRCVPISNHLYFYWYRQILGQKVEFLVSFYNNEISEKSEIFDDQFSVERPDGSNFTLKIRSTKLEDSAMYFCASSGTGAEVETQYFGPGTRLLVL.